The clone carrying this T cell receptor (beta chain) was seen a few times. TCRdb analysed the 5' RACE reads with MiXCR anew, one entry per CDR3 protein. The sample records some 730,000 distinct CDR3 sequences, about 18% being singletons. This specimen comes from a study of identical twins. These records were also assigned to another study, of T cells expressing NK-cell markers.

The sequencing sample was made of PBMCs. This TCR derives from a woman aged 18-29 years in good health.

DNA of the CDR3: TGTGCCACCGGGACAGGGGTCAACGATGAGCAGTTCTTC. Residues: CATGTGVNDEQFF. The chain joins TRBV24-1 to TRBJ2-1; 10 nucleotides align to TRBD1. After removal of 9 bases from V and 8 bases from J, the junction contained 6 bases not matched to a gene. The CDR3 length is 13 residues. CDR1 and CDR2 (germline): KGHDR, SFDVKD.